This T cell receptor beta chain was retrieved from a study of spatial heterogeneity in lung cancer. Study-level results: Counts of expanded alpha and beta TCRs within tumors tracked the tumor nonsynonymous mutation count.

Sample time point: sample taken at primary tumor resection. From tumor, nontumor lung or frozen PBMC, whole RNA was taken unsorted for sequencing. This clonotype was observed a handful of times. Its specificity is unknown. Each CDR3 protein is one row after TCRdb ran MiXCR on the 5' RACE reads. The table records 9,400 or so distinct CDR3 sequences, around 8.7% of them present only once. The TCR comes from a female donor with early-stage non-small cell lung cancer. The sample was lung tumor tissue, taken at surgery.

This CDR3 is CSASGGGSTDTQYF. The CDR3 DNA reads as TGCAGTGCTAGCGGCGGGGGTAGCACAGATACGCAGTATTTT. V usage is TRBV20-1 and J usage is TRBJ2-3, with 7 bases identical to TRBD2. The germline V gene encodes CDR1 DFQATT and CDR2 SNEGSKA (reference sequence). V shed 3 bases and J 0 bases; nucleotides not matched to a gene: 3. CDR3 size: 14 residues.